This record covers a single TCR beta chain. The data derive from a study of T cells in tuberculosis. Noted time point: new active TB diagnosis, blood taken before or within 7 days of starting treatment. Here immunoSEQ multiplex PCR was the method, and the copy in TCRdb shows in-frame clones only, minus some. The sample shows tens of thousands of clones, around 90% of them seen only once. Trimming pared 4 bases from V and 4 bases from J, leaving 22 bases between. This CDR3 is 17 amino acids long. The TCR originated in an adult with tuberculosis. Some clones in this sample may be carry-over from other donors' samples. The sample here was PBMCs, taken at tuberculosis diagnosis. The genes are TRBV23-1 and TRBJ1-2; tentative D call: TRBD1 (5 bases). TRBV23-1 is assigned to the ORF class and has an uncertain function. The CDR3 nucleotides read TGCGCCAGCAGTCCCCCCGGGGGGACCCTCCGTTCCTATGGCTACACCTTC. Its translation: CASSPPGGTLRSYGYTF.